This T cell receptor beta chain was obtained from a study of blood T cell repertoires in COVID-19. The wider study: Collection of acute and convalescent COVID-19 samples took place in the United States, Italy and Spain. From T cells, B-cell-depleted T cells, or PBMCs came the material, which was cDNA or gDNA.

This CDR3 comprises 14 residues. CDR1 and CDR2 from the germline V gene are SNHLY and FYNNEI. V was clipped by 3 bases and J by 6 bases, with 14 bases between them. Original handling: Amplification of reference gene primers provided the estimated nucleated cell counts. Data came from immunoSEQ multiplex PCR; TCRdb stores just in-frame clones and leaves some out. V, J and clone size reflect that table, while D and trimming were determined from the DNA. The repertoire holds about 150,000 clones, with around 84% as singletons. The source is an older woman with COVID-19, enrolled during active disease. The gene calls are TRBV2 and TRBJ1-2; tentative D call: TRBD1 (6 bases). The sequenced sample consisted of peripheral blood. DNA for the CDR3: TGTGCCAGCAGTGAGCAGGGGCTGGCTAATGGCTACACCTTC. Residues: CASSEQGLANGYTF.